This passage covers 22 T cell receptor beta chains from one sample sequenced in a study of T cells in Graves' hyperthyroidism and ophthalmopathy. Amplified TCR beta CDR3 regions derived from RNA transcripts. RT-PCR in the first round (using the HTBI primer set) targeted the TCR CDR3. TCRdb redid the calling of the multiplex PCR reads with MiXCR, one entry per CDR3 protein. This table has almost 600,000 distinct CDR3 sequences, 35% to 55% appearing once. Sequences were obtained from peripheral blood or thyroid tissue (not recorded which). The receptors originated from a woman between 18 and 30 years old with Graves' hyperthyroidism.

For the CDR3, the DNA is TGCGCCAGCGACCAAGATGAGACAGGGGGCAACGAGCAGTACTTC. Translated: CASDQDETGGNEQYF. V and J are TRBV4-3 and TRBJ2-7, with 10 bases aligning to TRBD1. Germline CDR1 LGHNA, CDR2 YSLEER. J was trimmed by 5 bases and V by 8 bases; bases with no gene match: 12. The CDR3 is 15 residues long.

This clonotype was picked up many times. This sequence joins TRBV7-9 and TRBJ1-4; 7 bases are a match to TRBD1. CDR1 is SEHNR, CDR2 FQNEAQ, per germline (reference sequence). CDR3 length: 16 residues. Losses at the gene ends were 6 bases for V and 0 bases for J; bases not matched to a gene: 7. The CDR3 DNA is TGTGCCAGCAGTCTGGACAGGCGGGCAACTAATGAAAAACTGTTTTTT. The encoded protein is CASSLDRRATNEKLFF.

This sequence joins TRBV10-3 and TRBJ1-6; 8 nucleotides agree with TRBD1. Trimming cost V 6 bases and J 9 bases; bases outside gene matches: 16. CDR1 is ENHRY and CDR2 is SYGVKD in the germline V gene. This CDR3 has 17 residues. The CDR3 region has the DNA TGTGCCATCAGCAGTGAAGCTTCGACAGGGGTTTTTTCACCCCTCCACTTT. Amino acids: CAISSEASTGVFSPLHF.

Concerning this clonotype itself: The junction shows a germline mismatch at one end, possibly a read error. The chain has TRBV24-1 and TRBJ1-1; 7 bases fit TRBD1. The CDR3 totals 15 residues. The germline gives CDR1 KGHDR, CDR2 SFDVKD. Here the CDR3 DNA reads TGCGCCACCAGTGATTTTGGTCAGGGGGACACTGAAGCTTTCTTT. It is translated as CATSDFGQGDTEAFF.

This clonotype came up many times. CDR3 DNA sequence: TGTGCCAGCAGTTTGACAGGGACATTCTATGGCTACACCTTC. This encodes CASSLTGTFYGYTF. The genes are TRBV27 and TRBJ1-2; TRBD1 matches at 7 bases. Germline V lookup: CDR1 MNHEY, CDR2 SMNVEV (reference sequence). The CDR3 contains 14 residues. V was pared by 3 bases and J by 4 bases, with 5 bases of the junction left unmatched.

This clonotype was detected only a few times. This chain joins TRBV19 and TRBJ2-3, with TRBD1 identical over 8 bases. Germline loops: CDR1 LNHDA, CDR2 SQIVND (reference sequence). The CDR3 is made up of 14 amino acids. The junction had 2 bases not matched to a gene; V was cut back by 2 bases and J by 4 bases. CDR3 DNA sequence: TGTGCCAGTAGTATACCAGGGGGCGCAGATACGCAGTATTTT. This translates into CASSIPGGADTQYF. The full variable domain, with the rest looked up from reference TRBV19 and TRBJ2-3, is DGGITQSPKYLFRKEGQNVTLSCEQNLNHDAMYWYRQDPGQGLRLIYYSQIVNDFQKGDIAEGYSVSREKKESFPLTVTSAQKNPTAFYLCASSIPGGADTQYFGPGTRLTVL.

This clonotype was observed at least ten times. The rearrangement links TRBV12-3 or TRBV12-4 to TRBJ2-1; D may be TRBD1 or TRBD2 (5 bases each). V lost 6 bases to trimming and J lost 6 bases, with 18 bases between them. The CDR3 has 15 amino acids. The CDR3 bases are TGTGCCAGCAGATCTCCGGGACCCCTCTTCAATGAGCAGTTCTTC. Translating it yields CASRSPGPLFNEQFF.

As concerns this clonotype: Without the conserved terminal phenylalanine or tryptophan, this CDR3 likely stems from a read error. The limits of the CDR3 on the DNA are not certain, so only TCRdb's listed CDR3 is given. The chain's CDR3 is CASSPTPGQDTV. The V call is TRBV7-2, the J call TRBJ1-2; the D call of TRBD1 is as the table states it, not checked on the DNA. Counting both end residues, the CDR3 totals 12 amino acids. Germline CDR1 is SGHTA and CDR2 is FQGNSA.

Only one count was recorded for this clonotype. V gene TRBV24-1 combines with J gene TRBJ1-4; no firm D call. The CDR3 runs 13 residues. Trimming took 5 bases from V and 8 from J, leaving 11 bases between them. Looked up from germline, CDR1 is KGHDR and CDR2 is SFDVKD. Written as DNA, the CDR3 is TGTGCCACCAGTGGAGTTGGCGGGGAAAAACTGTTTTTT. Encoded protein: CATSGVGGEKLFF.

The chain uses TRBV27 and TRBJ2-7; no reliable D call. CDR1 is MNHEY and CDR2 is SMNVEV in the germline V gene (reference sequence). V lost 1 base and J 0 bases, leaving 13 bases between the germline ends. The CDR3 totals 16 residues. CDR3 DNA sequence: TGTGCCAGCAGTTTATTTTCGGAAACGAGCTCCTACGAGCAGTACTTC. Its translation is CASSLFSETSSYEQYF.

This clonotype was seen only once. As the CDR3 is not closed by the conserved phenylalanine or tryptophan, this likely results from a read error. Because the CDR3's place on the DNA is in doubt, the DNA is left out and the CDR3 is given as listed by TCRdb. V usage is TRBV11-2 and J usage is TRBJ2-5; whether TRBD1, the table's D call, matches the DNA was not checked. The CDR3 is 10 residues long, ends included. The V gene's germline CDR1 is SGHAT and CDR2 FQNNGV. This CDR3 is CASSLGSWDA.

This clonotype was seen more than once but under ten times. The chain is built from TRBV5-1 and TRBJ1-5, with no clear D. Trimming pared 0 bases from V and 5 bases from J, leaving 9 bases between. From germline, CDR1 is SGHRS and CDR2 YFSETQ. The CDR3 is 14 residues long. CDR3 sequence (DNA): TGCGCCAGCAGCTTGGAGGGAAACGATCAGCCCCAGCATTTT. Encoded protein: CASSLEGNDQPQHF.

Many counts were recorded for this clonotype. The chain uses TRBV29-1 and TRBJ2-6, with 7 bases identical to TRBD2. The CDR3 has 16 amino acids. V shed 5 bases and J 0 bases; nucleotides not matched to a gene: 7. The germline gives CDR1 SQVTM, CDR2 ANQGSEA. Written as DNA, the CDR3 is TGCAGCGTTTTGCTAGCGGATTACTCTGGGGCCAACGTCCTGACTTTC. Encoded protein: CSVLLADYSGANVLTF.

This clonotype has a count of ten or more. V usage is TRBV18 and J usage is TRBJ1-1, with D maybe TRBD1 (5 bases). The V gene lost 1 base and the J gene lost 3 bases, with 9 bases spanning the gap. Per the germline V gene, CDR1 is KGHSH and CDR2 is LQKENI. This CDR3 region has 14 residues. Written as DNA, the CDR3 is TGTGCCAGCTCACCACAGGGGCTGGACACTGAAGCTTTCTTT. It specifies CASSPQGLDTEAFF.

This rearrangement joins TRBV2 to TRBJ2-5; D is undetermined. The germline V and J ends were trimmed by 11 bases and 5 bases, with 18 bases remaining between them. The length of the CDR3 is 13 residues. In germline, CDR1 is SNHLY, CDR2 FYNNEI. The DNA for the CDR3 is TGTGCCGCACTTACCCCTGGCAATGAGACCCAGTACTTC. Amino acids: CAALTPGNETQYF.

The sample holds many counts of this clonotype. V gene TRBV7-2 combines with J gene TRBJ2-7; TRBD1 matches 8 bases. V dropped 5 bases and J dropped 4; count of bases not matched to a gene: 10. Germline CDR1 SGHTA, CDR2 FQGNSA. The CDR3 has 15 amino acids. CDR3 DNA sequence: TGTGCCAGCAGCGTGGGGGACAGGAGGGTTTACGAGCAGTACTTC. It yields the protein CASSVGDRRVYEQYF. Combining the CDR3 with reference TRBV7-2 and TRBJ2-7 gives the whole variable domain GAGVSQSPSNKVTEKGKDVELRCDPISGHTALYWYRQSLGQGLEFLIYFQGNSAPDKSGLPSDRFSAERTGGSVSTLTIQRTQQEDSAVYLCASSVGDRRVYEQYFGPGTRLTVT.

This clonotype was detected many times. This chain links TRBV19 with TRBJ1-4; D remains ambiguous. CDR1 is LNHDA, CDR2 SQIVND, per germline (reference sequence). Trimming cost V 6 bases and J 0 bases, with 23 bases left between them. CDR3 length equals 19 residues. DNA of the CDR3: TGTGCCAGTAGCGGGGAAGGCTTCGGGCTTTTGACAACTAATGAAAAACTGTTTTTT. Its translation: CASSGEGFGLLTTNEKLFF.

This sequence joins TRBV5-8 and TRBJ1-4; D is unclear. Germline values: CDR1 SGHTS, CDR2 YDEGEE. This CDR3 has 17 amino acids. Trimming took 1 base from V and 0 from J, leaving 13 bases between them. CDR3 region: CASSLTLEIATNEKLFF. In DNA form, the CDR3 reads TGTGCCAGCAGCTTGACTCTGGAAATTGCAACTAATGAAAAACTGTTTTTT.

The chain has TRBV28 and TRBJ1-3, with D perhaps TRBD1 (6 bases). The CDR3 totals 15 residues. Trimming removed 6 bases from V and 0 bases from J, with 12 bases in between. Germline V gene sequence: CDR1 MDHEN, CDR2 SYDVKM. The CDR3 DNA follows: TGTGCCAGCAGAGGGGGGGACTTCTCTGGAAACACCATATATTTT. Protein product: CASRGGDFSGNTIYF.

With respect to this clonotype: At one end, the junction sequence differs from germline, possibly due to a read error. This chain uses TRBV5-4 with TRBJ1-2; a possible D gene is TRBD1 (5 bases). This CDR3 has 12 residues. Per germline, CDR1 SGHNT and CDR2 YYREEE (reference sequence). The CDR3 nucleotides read TGTGCCAGCAGCTTGGGGGTCTGGGGCTACGCCTTC. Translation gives CASSLGVWGYAF.

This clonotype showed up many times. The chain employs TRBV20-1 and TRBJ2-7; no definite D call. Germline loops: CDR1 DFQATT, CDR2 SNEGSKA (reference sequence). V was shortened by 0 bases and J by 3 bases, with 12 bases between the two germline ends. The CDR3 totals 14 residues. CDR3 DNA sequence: TGCAGTGCTAGAGATAGGAAGGGCCTCTACGAGCAGTACTTC. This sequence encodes CSARDRKGLYEQYF.

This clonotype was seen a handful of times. CDR3 bases: TGCAGTGCTAGAGAGCGGGAGCTGTTTTTT. This encodes CSARERELFF. The genes are TRBV20-1 and TRBJ2-2; no firm D call. This CDR3 has 10 amino acids. CDR1 and CDR2 (germline): DFQATT, SNEGSKA (reference sequence). Trimming shortened V by 0 bases and J by 9 bases, and 2 bases separated the two germline ends.